The clone carrying this T cell receptor beta chain was recorded once. Clones were sequenced by immunoSEQ multiplex PCR, and TCRdb holds only the in-frame ones, with some missing. The data contain some 67,000 clones, more than 70% of them seen just once; the ten biggest clones take up approximately 4.5%. Time point defined: baseline, week 1 (first vaccination visit). Sample treatment: pre-vaccination baseline after standard-of-care therapy. These data are taken from a study of a mutant IDH1 vaccine in newly diagnosed glioma. At the level of the study: Most patients had received both radiotherapy and temozolomide, the prior options being radiotherapy, temozolomide, or both.

The source is a woman aged 18-29 years with glioma. Some clones in this sample may be carry-over from other donors' samples. The sequences come from peripheral blood mononuclear cells (PBMCs), collected from a glioma patient treated with radiotherapy, temozolomide or both.

The CDR3 here is CASSPRAYYGYTF. The DNA of the CDR3 is TGTGCCAGCAGTCCCAGGGCATACTATGGCTACACCTTC. The gene calls are TRBV12-1 and TRBJ1-2; the D call in the table, TRBD1, was not verified against the DNA. TRBV12-1 has pseudogene status. The CDR3 consists of 13 residues.